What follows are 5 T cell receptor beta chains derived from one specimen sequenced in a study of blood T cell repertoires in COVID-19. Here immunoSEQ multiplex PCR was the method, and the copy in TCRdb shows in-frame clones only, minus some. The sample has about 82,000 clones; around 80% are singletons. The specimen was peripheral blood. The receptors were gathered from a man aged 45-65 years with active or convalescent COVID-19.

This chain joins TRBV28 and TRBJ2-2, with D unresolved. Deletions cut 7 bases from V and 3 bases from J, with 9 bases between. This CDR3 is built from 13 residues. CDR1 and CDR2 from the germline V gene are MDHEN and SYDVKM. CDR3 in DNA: TGTGCCAGCAACGACATAGACACCGGGGAGCTGTTTTTT. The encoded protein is CASNDIDTGELFF. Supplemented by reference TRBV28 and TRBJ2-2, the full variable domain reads DVKVTQSSRYLVKRTGEKVFLECVQDMDHENMFWYRQDPGLGLRLIYFSYDVKMKEKGDIPEGYSVSREKKERFSLILESASTNQTSMYLCASNDIDTGELFFGEGSRLTVL.

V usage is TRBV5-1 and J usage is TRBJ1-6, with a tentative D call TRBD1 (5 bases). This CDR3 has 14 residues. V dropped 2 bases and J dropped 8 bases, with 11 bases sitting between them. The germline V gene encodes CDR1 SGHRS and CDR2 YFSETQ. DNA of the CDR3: TGCGCCAGCAGCTTTGCAGGGTCCGATTCACCCCTCCACTTT. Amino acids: CASSFAGSDSPLHF.

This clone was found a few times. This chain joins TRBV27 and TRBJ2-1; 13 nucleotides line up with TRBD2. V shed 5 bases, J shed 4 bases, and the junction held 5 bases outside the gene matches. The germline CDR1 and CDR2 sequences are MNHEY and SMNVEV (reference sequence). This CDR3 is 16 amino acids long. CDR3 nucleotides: TGTGCCAGCAGTCCACGACTAGCGGGGGGTTACAATGAGCAGTTCTTC. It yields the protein CASSPRLAGGYNEQFF.

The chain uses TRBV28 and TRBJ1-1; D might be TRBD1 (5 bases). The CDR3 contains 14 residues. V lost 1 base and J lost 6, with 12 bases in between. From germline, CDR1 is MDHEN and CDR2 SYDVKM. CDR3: CASSLYGGRAEAFF. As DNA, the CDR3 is TGTGCCAGCAGTTTATATGGGGGGAGGGCTGAAGCTTTCTTT.

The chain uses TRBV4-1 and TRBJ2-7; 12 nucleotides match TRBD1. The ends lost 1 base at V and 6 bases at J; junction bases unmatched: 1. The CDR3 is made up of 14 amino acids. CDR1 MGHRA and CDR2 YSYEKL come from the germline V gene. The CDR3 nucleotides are TGCGCCAGCAGCCAAGGGGACAGGGGGCGCGAGCAGTACTTC. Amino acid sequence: CASSQGDRGREQYF.